The clone carrying this TCR beta chain occurred many times. HTBI primers from iRepertoire and Arm-PCR of CDR3 regions yielded the TCR beta libraries. TCRdb re-analysed the multiplex PCR reads in MiXCR, keeping a single row per CDR3 protein. The sample gives more than 300,000 distinct CDR3 sequences, about an eighth of which show up once; 15% to 20% is in the top ten. The data belong to a study of regulatory T cells in long-lasting Graves disease. Time point noted: newly diagnosed GD, antithyroid drugs for less than 3 months. Scientists built the TCR library using RNA that was extracted from PBMCs. The sample also formed part of further work on T cells in Graves' hyperthyroidism and ophthalmopathy. That source adds: Also found in blood were most expanded thyroid clonotypes above 0.001.

This receptor was obtained from a woman in her late teens or twenties with Graves disease. The source was peripheral blood mononuclear cells (PBMCs), collected at new diagnosis, from a patient treated with antithyroid drugs.

The CDR3 sequence: CARDTDTQYF. The CDR3, as DNA: TGTGCCAGGGACACAGATACGCAGTATTTT. The chain couples TRBV27 to TRBJ2-3; D not resolved. Germline CDR1 and CDR2: MNHEY and SMNVEV (reference sequence). The CDR3 spans 10 residues. Trimming removed 9 bases at V and 2 bases at J, with 3 bases between.